The clone carrying this T cell receptor (beta chain) has just a few counts. The V and J ends lost 3 bases and 11 bases respectively, with 11 bases between them. The CDR3 length is 11 residues. CDR1 and CDR2 (germline): GTSNPN, SVGIG (reference sequence). Repertoires were generated with immunoSEQ multiplex PCR, while TCRdb's copy carries only in-frame clones and drops some. The sample lists thousands of clones, about 96% occurring once. This specimen comes from a study of T cell repertoires in ileal Crohn's disease. The V call is TRBV30, the J call TRBJ1-3; D gene uncertain. Material: ileal tissue. The sequence was obtained from an adult with Crohn's disease. The CDR3 reads CAWSESISIYF. The CDR3 region has the DNA TGTGCCTGGAGCGAGAGTATCTCCATATATTTT.